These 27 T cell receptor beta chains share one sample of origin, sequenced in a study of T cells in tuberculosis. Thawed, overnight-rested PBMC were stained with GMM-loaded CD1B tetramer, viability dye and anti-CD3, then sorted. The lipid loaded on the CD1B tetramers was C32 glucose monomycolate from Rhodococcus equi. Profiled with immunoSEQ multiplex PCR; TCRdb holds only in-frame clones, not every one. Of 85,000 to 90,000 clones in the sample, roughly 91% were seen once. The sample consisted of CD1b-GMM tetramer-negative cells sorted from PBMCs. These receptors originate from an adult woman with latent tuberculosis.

The CDR3 nucleotides read TGCGCCAGCAGGGTGGGACAGGGGTATAATTCACCCCTCCACTTT. Translated, it gives CASRVGQGYNSPLHF. This sequence joins TRBV10-2 and TRBJ1-6; 10 bases are a match to TRBD1. The CDR3 covers 15 residues. V was pared by 6 bases and J by 4 bases, with 3 bases of the junction left unmatched. In germline, CDR1 is WSHSY, CDR2 SAAADI.

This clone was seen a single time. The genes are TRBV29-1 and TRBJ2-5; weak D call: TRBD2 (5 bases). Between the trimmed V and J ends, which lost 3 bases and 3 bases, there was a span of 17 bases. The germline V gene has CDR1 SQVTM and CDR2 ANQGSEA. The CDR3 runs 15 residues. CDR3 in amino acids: CSVEDPGLSEETQYF. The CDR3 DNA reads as TGCAGCGTTGAGGATCCCGGACTCTCCGAAGAGACCCAGTACTTC.

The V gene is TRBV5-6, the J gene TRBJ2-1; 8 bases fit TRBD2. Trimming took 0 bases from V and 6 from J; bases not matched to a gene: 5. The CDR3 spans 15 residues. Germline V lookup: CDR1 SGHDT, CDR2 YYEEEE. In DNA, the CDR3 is TGTGCCAGCAGCTTGGGCGGGGGGCCTGGCAATGAGCAGTTCTTC. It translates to CASSLGGGPGNEQFF.

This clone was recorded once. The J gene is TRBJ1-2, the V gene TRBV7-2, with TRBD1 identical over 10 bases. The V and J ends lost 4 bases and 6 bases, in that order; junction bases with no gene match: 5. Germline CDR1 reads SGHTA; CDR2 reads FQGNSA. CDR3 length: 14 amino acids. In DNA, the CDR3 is TGTGCCAGCAGCTATGCAGGGACAGGGGATGGCTACACCTTC. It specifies CASSYAGTGDGYTF.

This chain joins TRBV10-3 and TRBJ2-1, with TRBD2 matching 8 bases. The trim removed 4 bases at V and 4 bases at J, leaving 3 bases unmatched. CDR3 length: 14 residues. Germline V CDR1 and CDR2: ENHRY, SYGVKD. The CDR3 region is CAISVSGGYNEQFF. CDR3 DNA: TGTGCCATCAGTGTAAGCGGGGGTTACAATGAGCAGTTCTTC.

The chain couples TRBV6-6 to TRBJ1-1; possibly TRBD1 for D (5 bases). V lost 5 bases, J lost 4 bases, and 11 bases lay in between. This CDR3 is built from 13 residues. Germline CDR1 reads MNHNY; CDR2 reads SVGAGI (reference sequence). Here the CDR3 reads CASSRGWATEAFF. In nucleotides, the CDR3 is TGTGCCAGCAGTCGGGGGTGGGCCACTGAAGCTTTCTTT.

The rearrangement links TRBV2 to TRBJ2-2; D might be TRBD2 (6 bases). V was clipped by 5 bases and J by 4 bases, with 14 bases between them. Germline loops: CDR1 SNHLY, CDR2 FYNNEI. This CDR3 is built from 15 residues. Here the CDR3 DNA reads TGTGCCAGCAGTCCGCGGGGCCCCACCACCGGGGAGCTGTTTTTT. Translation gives CASSPRGPTTGELFF. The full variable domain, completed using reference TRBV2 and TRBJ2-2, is EPEVTQTPSHQVTQMGQEVILRCVPISNHLYFYWYRQILGQKVEFLVSFYNNEISEKSEIFDDQFSVERPDGSNFTLKIRSTKLEDSAMYFCASSPRGPTTGELFFGEGSRLTVL.

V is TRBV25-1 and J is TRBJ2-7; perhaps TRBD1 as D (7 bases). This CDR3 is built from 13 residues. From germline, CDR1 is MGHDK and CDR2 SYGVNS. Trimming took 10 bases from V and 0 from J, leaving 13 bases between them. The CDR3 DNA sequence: TGTGCCACCCAGGGGGGAGCCTCCTACGAGCAGTACTTC. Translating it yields CATQGGASYEQYF.

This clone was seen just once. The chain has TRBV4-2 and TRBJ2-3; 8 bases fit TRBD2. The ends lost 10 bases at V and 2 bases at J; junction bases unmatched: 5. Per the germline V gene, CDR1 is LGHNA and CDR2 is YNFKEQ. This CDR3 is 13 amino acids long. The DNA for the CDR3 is TGTGCCACCCAGACTAGCGACACAGATACGCAGTATTTT. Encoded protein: CATQTSDTDTQYF.

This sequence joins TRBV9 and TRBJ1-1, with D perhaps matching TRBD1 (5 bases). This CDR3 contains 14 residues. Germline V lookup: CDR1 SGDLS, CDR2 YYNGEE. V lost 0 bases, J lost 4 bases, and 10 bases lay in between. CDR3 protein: CASSVEGSPTEAFF. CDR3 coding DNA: TGTGCCAGCAGCGTAGAGGGGTCGCCCACTGAAGCTTTCTTT.

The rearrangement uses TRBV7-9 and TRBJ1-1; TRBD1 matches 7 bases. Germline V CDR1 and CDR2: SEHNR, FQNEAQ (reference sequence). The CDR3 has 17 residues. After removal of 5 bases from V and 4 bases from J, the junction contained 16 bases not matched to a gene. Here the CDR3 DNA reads TGTGCCAGCAGCAGAACCGAGGGAAAGGGGGCGAGCACTGAAGCTTTCTTT. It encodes CASSRTEGKGASTEAFF.

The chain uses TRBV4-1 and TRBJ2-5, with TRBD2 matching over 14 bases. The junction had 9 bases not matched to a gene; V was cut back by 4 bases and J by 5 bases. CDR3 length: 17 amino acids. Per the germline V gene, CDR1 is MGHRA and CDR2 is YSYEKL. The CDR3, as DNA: TGCGCCAGCAGCCTTGGACTAGCGGGGGGCCGGGGCGAGACCCAGTACTTC. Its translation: CASSLGLAGGRGETQYF.

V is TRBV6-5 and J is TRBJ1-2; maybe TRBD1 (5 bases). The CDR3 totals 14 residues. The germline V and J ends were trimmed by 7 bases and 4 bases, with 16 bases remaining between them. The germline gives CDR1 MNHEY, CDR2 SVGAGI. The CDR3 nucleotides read TGTGCCAGCATCCCTACGTGGGACTCCTATGGCTACACCTTC. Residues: CASIPTWDSYGYTF.

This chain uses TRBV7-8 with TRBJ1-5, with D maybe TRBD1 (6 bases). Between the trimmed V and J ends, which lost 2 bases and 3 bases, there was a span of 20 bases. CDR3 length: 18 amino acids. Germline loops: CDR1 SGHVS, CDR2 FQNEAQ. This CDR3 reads CASSLKGGAATYNQPQHF. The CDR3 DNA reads TGTGCCAGCAGCTTAAAGGGGGGGGCCGCCACTTACAATCAGCCCCAGCATTTT.

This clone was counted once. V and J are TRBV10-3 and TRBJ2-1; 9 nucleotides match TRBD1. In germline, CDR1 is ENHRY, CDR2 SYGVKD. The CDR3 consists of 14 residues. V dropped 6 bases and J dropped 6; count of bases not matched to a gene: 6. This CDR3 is CAIRDRGNRNEQFF. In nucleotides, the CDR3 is TGTGCCATCAGAGACAGGGGGAATCGCAATGAGCAGTTCTTC.

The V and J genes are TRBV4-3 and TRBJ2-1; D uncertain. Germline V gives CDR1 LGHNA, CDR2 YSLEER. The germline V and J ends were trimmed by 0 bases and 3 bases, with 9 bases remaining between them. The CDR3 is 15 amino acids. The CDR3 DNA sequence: TGCGCCAGCAGCCAAGAGCACCAGGACTACAATGAGCAGTTCTTC. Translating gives CASSQEHQDYNEQFF.

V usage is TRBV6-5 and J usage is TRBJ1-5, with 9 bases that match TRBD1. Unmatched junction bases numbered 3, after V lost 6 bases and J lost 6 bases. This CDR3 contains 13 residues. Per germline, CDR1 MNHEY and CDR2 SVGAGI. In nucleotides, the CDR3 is TGTGCCAGCAGGGACAGGGGTGGTCAGCCCCAGCATTTT. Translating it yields CASRDRGGQPQHF.

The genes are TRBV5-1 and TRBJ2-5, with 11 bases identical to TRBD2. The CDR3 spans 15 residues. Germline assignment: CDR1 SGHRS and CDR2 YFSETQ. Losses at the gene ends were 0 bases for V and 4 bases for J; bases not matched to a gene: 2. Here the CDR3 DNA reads TGCGCCAGCAGCTTGGAACTAGCGGGGGTAGAGACCCAGTACTTC. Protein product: CASSLELAGVETQYF.

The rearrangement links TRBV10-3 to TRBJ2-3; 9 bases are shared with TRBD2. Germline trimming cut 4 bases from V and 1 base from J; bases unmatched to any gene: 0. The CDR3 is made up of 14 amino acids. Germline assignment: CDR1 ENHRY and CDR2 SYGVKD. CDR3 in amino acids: CAISGTSGTDTQYF. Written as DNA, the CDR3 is TGTGCCATCAGTGGGACTAGCGGCACAGATACGCAGTATTTT.

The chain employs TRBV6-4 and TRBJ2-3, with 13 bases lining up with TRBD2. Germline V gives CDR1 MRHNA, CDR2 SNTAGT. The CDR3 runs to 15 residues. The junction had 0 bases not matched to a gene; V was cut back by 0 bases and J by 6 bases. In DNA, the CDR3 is TGTGCCAGCAGTGACTCGACTAGCGGGGGGGATACGCAGTATTTT. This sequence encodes CASSDSTSGGDTQYF.

The CDR3 region is CASSQDRGSDEQYF. The CDR3 nucleotides read TGTGCCAGCAGCCAGGACAGGGGTAGCGACGAGCAGTACTTC. The chain uses TRBV14 and TRBJ2-7; TRBD1 aligns across 9 bases. There are 14 residues in the CDR3. V lost 3 bases, J lost 5 bases, and 5 bases stayed unmatched. Germline lookup yields CDR1 SGHDN and CDR2 FVKESK.

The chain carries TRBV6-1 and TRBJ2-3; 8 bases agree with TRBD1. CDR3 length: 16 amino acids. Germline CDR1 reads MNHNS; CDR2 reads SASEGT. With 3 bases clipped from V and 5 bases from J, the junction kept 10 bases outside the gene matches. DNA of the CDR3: TGTGCCAGCAGTGACGCCCCCGGACAGGGAGGAGATACGCAGTATTTT. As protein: CASSDAPGQGGDTQYF.

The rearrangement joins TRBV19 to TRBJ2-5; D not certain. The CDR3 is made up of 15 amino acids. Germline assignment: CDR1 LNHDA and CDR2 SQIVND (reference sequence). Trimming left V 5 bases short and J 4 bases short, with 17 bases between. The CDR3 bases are TGTGCCAGTAGTGGCGGTCCGCAACCCCTAGAGACCCAGTACTTC. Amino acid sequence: CASSGGPQPLETQYF.

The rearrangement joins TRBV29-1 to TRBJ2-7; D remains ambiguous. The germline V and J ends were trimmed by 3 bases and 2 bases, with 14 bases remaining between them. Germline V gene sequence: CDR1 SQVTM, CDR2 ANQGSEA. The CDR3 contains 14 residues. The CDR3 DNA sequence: TGCAGCGTTGACGCCGGTTTTGGAGCCTACGAGCAGTACTTC. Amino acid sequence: CSVDAGFGAYEQYF.

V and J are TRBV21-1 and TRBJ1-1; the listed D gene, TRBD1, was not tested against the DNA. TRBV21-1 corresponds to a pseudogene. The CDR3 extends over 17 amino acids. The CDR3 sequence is CASSKGGQGAEDTEAFF. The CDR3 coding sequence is TGTGCCAGCAGCAAAGGGGGACAGGGGGCGGAGGACACTGAAGCTTTCTTT.

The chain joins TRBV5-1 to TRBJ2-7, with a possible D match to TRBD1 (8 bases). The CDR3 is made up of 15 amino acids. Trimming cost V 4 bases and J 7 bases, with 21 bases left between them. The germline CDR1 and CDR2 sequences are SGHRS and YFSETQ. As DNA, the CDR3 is TGCGCCAGCAGCCCTACAGGGGGGGACGCGGGGGAGCAGTACTTC. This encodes CASSPTGGDAGEQYF. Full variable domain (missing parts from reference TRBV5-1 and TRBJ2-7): KAGVTQTPRYLIKTRGQQVTLSCSPISGHRSVSWYQQTPGQGLQFLFEYFSETQRNKGNFPGRFSGRQFSNSRSEMNVSTLELGDSALYLCASSPTGGDAGEQYFGPGTRLTVT.

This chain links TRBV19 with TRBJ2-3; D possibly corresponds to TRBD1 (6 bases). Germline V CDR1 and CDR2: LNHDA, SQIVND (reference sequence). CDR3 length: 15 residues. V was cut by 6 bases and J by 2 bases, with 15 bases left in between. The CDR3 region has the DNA TGTGCCAGTAGCTACGGACAGCTAAACACAGATACGCAGTATTTT. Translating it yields CASSYGQLNTDTQYF.